Presented here are 5 T cell receptor beta chains from one specimen sequenced in a study of blood T cell repertoires in COVID-19 (TCRdb year 2020). Library prep was done by the immunoSEQ multiplex PCR assay. This immuneACCESS table, as held by TCRdb, lists in-frame sequences with V and J called but not all clones. Of the missing ones, under half trace to an unresolved V gene in checked studies; the others have no known cause. For this sample there are about 440,000 clones; 70% to 90% appear just once. The ten largest account for approximately 2% of the sample. Sequencing input: PBMCs or T cells enriched from blood (not recorded which). The receptors were sampled from a young woman with acute COVID-19.

The gene calls are TRBV3-1 (or the pseudogene TRBV3-2) and TRBJ1-5; D is uncertain. The CDR3 consists of 15 residues. V was cut by 0 bases and J by 3 bases, with 9 bases left in between. Germline-derived CDR1 and CDR2 are LGHDT and YNNKEL (reference sequence). In nucleotides, the CDR3 is TGTGCCAGCAGCCAAGATTTAGGAGTCAATCAGCCCCAGCATTTT. Protein sequence: CASSQDLGVNQPQHF.

In this sample, this clone turned up a few times. The chain has TRBV5-4 and TRBJ1-1; no clear D. The germline V gene encodes CDR1 SGHNT and CDR2 YYREEE (reference sequence). The CDR3 sequence is 14 residues long. V was shortened by 0 bases and J by 8 bases, with 14 bases between the two germline ends. For the CDR3, the DNA is TGTGCCAGCAGCTTGGTAGGTAGAGACAAAGAAGCTTTCTTT. It specifies CASSLVGRDKEAFF.

This sequence joins TRBV18 and TRBJ2-7; 8 positions match TRBD1. The germline gives CDR1 KGHSH, CDR2 LQKENI. Trimming at V came to 3 bases and at J to 3 bases, leaving 4 bases not matched to a gene. The CDR3 spans 14 residues. The CDR3 sequence is CASSPDRGRYEQYF. In nucleotides, the CDR3 is TGTGCCAGCTCACCCGACAGGGGCCGCTACGAGCAGTACTTC.

V gene TRBV28 combines with J gene TRBJ1-6; 9 bases align to TRBD1. The germline V gene encodes CDR1 MDHEN and CDR2 SYDVKM. CDR3 length equals 17 residues. J gave up 10 bases and V 1 base, and 11 bases lay outside the gene matches. The CDR3 bases are TGTGCCAGCAGTTTATACGGGACAGGGACCTATTGGTCACCCCTCCACTTT. Amino acids: CASSLYGTGTYWSPLHF.

This chain connects TRBV4-3 to TRBJ1-6, with TRBD1 identical over 9 bases. V lost 4 bases, J lost 6 bases, and 1 base stayed unmatched. The CDR3 is made up of 14 amino acids. The germline V gene encodes CDR1 LGHNA and CDR2 YSLEER. The CDR3 bases are TGCGCCAGCAGCCGGGGACAGGGTAATTCACCCCTCCACTTT. It translates to CASSRGQGNSPLHF.